The clone carrying this T cell receptor beta chain came up once. The antigen is not known. PCR was performed using 60 Vbeta and 13 Jbeta primers. Only in-frame clones appear in the TCRdb table, and some are missing; sequencing was by immunoSEQ multiplex PCR. The sample comprises around 150,000 clones, roughly 78% of which are singletons, and approximately 2.3% rests with the top ten. The sample is drawn from a study of cytomegalovirus exposure and HLA in healthy donors. Study-wide points: Most of the TCR beta V segments (in an earlier analysis) were productive either about 87% or about 30% of the time. In a later analysis, CMV-associated beta chains were mostly HLA-associated, it appeared.

At the time of sampling, donors were nominally healthy, though unrecorded immune exposures were likely. Germline-derived CDR1 and CDR2 are MNHNY and SVGAGI (reference sequence). CDR3 length: 14 residues. After removal of 4 bases from V and 3 bases from J, the junction contained 5 bases not matched to a gene. The chain carries TRBV6-6 and TRBJ2-7; 8 positions match TRBD2. The clonotype originates from a man in his forties in good health and CMV-seronegative. Sequencing used PBMCs. CDR3 loop: CASSSSTSGYEQYF. As DNA, the CDR3 is TGTGCCAGCAGTTCATCCACTAGCGGCTACGAGCAGTACTTC.